Listed below are T cell receptor beta chains from one sample, sequenced in a study of blood T cells in healthy people across ages. TCRdb re-called the 5' RACE reads through MiXCR, storing one row per CDR3 protein. Of about 680,000 distinct CDR3 sequences listed, 45% to 50% are singletons. Specimen: blood. These receptors all stem from a woman aged 60-75 years in good health. CDR3s include the opening cysteine and the closing phenylalanine or tryptophan. D genes are given only for firm matches. Some rows have no size entry. The others give once, few or many, or a class for an expanded clone.

clone_size j_call d_call v_call cdr3_aa cdr3_nt
NA TRBJ2-7 NA TRBV7-3 CASSQTRPNGSYEQYF TGTGCCAGCAGCCAAACTAGACCTAACGGATCCTACGAGCAGTACTTC
few TRBJ1-2 NA TRBV2 CASLDPGGGNYGYTF TGTGCCAGCCTGGACCCTGGGGGAGGGAACTATGGCTACACCTTC
many TRBJ1-6 TRBD1 TRBV20-1 CSAPTGEHSPLHF TGCAGTGCTCCGACAGGGGAACATTCACCCCTCCACTTT
many TRBJ1-1 NA TRBV2 CASSVGDTEAFF TGTGCCAGCAGTGTGGGGGACACTGAAGCTTTCTTT
NA TRBJ1-4 TRBD1 TRBV12-3/TRBV12-4 CASSTQGGGLFF TGTGCCAGCAGTACCCAGGGGGGCGGGCTGTTTTTT
few TRBJ1-1 TRBD1 TRBV12-3/TRBV12-4 CASSRGQYEAFF TGTGCCAGCAGTAGGGGACAGTATGAAGCTTTCTTT
many TRBJ2-7 TRBD2 TRBV10-3 CAISPTSGRSTYEQYF TGTGCCATCAGCCCGACTAGCGGGAGGTCTACCTACGAGCAGTACTTC
NA TRBJ2-5 NA TRBV6-2/TRBV6-3 CASSYSRPLQETQYF TGTGCCAGCAGTTACTCTCGGCCGCTACAAGAGACCCAGTACTTC
NA TRBJ2-7 NA TRBV18 CASSPPFGEVMREQYF TGTGCCAGCTCACCACCGTTCGGAGAGGTAATGAGGGAGCAGTACTTC
NA TRBJ2-3 NA TRBV12-3/TRBV12-4 CASSLRRGGTDTQYF TGTGCCAGCAGTTTAAGGCGGGGAGGCACAGATACGCAGTATTTT
few TRBJ2-5 NA TRBV7-9 CASSPSGGLQETQYF TGTGCCAGCAGCCCTTCAGGGGGACTCCAAGAGACCCAGTACTTC
few TRBJ2-4 NA TRBV6-2/TRBV6-3 CATLNGLDKNIQYF TGTGCCACCCTCAACGGGTTGGACAAAAACATTCAGTACTTC
NA TRBJ2-7 TRBD1 TRBV2 CASTLGDRSSYEQYF TGTGCCAGCACCTTGGGGGACAGGAGCTCCTACGAGCAGTACTTC
NA TRBJ2-1 NA TRBV10-3 CAITSGSLTDNEQFF TGTGCCATCACCTCAGGAAGTTTAACCGACAATGAGCAGTTCTTC
NA TRBJ1-4 NA TRBV5-6 CASSYTTPTNEKLFF TGTGCCAGTAGCTACACGACACCAACTAATGAAAAACTGTTTTTT
NA TRBJ2-7 TRBD1 TRBV7-2 CASSPTWTGTYEQYF TGTGCCAGCAGCCCAACCTGGACAGGGACCTACGAGCAGTACTTC
NA TRBJ2-7 NA TRBV10-3 CATYPPGGGAYEQYF TGTGCCACCTACCCGCCAGGAGGGGGGGCCTACGAGCAGTACTTC
few TRBJ2-5 NA TRBV29-1 CSVRWVETQYF TGCAGCGTCCGATGGGTGGAGACCCAGTACTTC
few TRBJ2-5 NA TRBV25-1 CASSELGVNEQYF TGTGCCAGCAGTGAGTTAGGGGTCAATGAGCAGTACTTC
NA TRBJ1-2 NA TRBV20-1 CSARDRGGRSDGYTF TGCAGTGCTAGAGATCGGGGGGGCAGGTCGGATGGCTACACCTTC
NA TRBJ2-1 NA TRBV20-1 CSARIATSPVDEQFF TGCAGTGCTAGGATTGCAACATCCCCTGTCGATGAGCAGTTCTTC
NA TRBJ2-4 NA TRBV7-2 CASTGPPHKNIQYF TGTGCCAGCACCGGACCCCCGCACAAAAACATTCAGTACTTC
once TRBJ1-1 NA TRBV9 CASSAGDGNTEAFF TGTGCCAGCAGCGCGGGCGACGGAAACACTGAAGCTTTCTTT
once TRBJ2-7 NA TRBV9 CASSGRPGPYEQYF TGTGCCAGTTCGGGACGGCCAGGGCCCTACGAGCAGTACTTC
few TRBJ1-2 NA TRBV3-1 CASSQHTRGSYTF TGTGCCAGCAGCCAACATACACGAGGCAGCTACACCTTC
once TRBJ2-5 NA TRBV20-1 CSARSELSETQYF TGCAGTGCTAGGTCCGAGTTATCGGAGACCCAGTACTTC
few TRBJ2-4 NA TRBV2 CASRGRSGSKDIQYF TGTGCCAGCAGGGGAAGGTCAGGGTCCAAAGACATTCAGTACTTC
few TRBJ1-2 NA TRBV20-1 CSQLGTYGYTF TGCAGCCAACTTGGGACCTATGGCTACACCTTC
NA TRBJ2-7 TRBD2 TRBV20-1 CSASPPIAGVSHEQYF TGCAGTGCTAGCCCCCCTATAGCGGGAGTCAGCCACGAGCAGTACTTC
NA TRBJ1-4 TRBD1 TRBV27 CASSLRDRGGKLFF TGTGCCAGCAGTTTGAGGGACAGGGGGGGAAAACTGTTTTTT
once TRBJ1-3 TRBD1 TRBV4-2 CASSQGTGAGNTIYF TGTGCCAGCAGCCAGGGGACAGGGGCTGGAAACACCATATATTTT
NA TRBJ2-7 TRBD2 TRBV6-6 CASRPASGSSHEQYF TGTGCCAGCAGACCCGCTAGCGGGAGTTCCCACGAGCAGTACTTC
NA TRBJ2-1 TRBD2 TRBV5-1 CASSLGSSGRYNEQFF TGCGCCAGCAGCTTGGGGTCTAGCGGGCGGTACAATGAGCAGTTCTTC
NA TRBJ2-2 NA TRBV2 CASSGRASSGELFF TGTGCCAGCAGTGGCCGAGCCTCGTCCGGGGAGCTGTTTTTT
NA TRBJ2-3 TRBD1 TRBV4-3 CASGMQGARRDTQYF TGCGCCAGCGGGATGCAGGGGGCGCGGAGAGATACGCAGTATTTT
NA TRBJ1-6 NA TRBV2 CASSESEPQGINSPLHF TGTGCCAGCAGTGAAAGCGAGCCGCAGGGGATTAATTCACCCCTCCACTTT
few TRBJ2-1 TRBD1 TRBV18 CASQETGGHNEQFF TGTGCCAGCCAAGAGACAGGGGGCCACAATGAGCAGTTCTTC
NA TRBJ2-3 TRBD2 TRBV10-3 CATLSGVRDTQYF TGTGCCACCCTTAGCGGGGTCAGGGATACGCAGTATTTT
many TRBJ2-1 NA TRBV6-2/TRBV6-3 CASSLRGYNEQFF TGTGCCAGCAGTTTAAGAGGGTACAATGAGCAGTTCTTC
NA TRBJ1-5 TRBD1 TRBV6-1 CASSIRTGGGQPQHF TGTGCCAGCAGTATACGAACAGGGGGAGGTCAGCCCCAGCATTTT
NA TRBJ2-5 TRBD1 TRBV4-3 CASSLDRGRRETQYF TGCGCCAGCAGCCTAGACAGGGGGCGGCGGGAGACCCAGTACTTC
NA TRBJ2-7 NA TRBV4-3 CASSQVYGVSYEQYF TGCGCCAGCAGCCAAGTCTACGGAGTCTCCTACGAGCAGTACTTC
NA TRBJ2-6 NA TRBV28 CASSLRAPTGANVLTF TGTGCCAGCAGTTTGAGGGCTCCCACTGGGGCCAACGTCCTGACTTTC
NA TRBJ2-7 TRBD2 TRBV28 CTSSPPGTKEYEQYF TGTACCAGCAGTCCCCCCGGGACTAAAGAATACGAGCAGTACTTC